This passage covers 19 T cell receptor beta chains from one sample sequenced in a study of CD8 T cells in Susac syndrome (dated by TCRdb to between 2018 and 2021). Libraries were built with the immunoSEQ multiplex PCR assay. RNA was extracted with the RNeasy kit and roughly 0.45 to 1 ug was reverse transcribed using random hexamers. The public reads were reprocessed in TCRdb via fastp at Q25 and MiXCR, keeping in-frame beta chains. Every distinct CDR3 protein forms one entry, paired with its most common genes and DNA. The table for this sample lists approximately 300,000 distinct CDR3 sequences; 65% to 90% of them were counted only once. Approximately 0.2% of the sample belongs to the ten largest clones. Sequenced input: CD8+ T cells from PBMCs. The receptor source for this set is a human donor with multiple sclerosis.

This clonotype was seen a few times. The J gene is TRBJ2-7, the V gene TRBV5-6, with D unclear. The V gene's germline CDR1 is SGHDT and CDR2 YYEEEE. This CDR3 comprises 15 residues. Trimming cost V 4 bases and J 4 bases, with 18 bases left between them. CDR3 coding DNA: TGTGCCAGCAGCATCCAGTTCCTTGGGGATTACGAGCAGTACTTC. Protein sequence: CASSIQFLGDYEQYF.

The V call is TRBV7-8, the J call TRBJ2-7; TRBD2 is a possible D gene (6 bases). The CDR3 covers 16 residues. Trimming removed 0 bases at V and 1 base at J, with 13 bases between. CDR1 is SGHVS, CDR2 FQNEAQ, per germline. Written as DNA, the CDR3 is TGTGCCAGCAGCTTAGCACTCGGGACTCCTTCCTACGAGCAGTACTTC. It codes for CASSLALGTPSYEQYF.

The V and J genes are TRBV3-1 and TRBJ2-1; 9 bases agree with TRBD2. This CDR3 region has 17 residues. The junction had 11 bases not matched to a gene; V was cut back by 1 base and J by 7 bases. Germline loops: CDR1 LGHDT, CDR2 YNNKEL (reference sequence). CDR3 in amino acids: CASSQVRGGRAINEQFF. In nucleotides, the CDR3 is TGTGCCAGCAGCCAAGTGCGGGGCGGGAGGGCCATTAATGAGCAGTTCTTC.

The count of this clonotype is one. This chain links TRBV6-2 or TRBV6-3 with TRBJ1-5; D ambiguous. The CDR3 is 15 amino acids. Germline CDR1 is MNHEY and CDR2 is SVGEGT. Trimming cost V 6 bases and J 7 bases, with 19 bases left between them. In DNA, the CDR3 is TGTGCCAGCAGGGTGGGGATCTCGGGGTCCCAGCCCCAGCATTTT. The encoded protein is CASRVGISGSQPQHF.

The rearrangement uses TRBV9 and TRBJ2-1; 7 positions match TRBD1. CDR1 SGDLS and CDR2 YYNGEE come from the germline V gene. Trimming cost V 3 bases and J 6 bases; bases outside gene matches: 6. This CDR3 is built from 14 residues. CDR3 loop: CASSESGGPNEQFF. For the CDR3, the DNA is TGTGCCAGCAGCGAGTCAGGGGGACCCAATGAGCAGTTCTTC.

The CDR3 here is CASSVWGGRAVWTYNEQFF. As DNA, the CDR3 is TGTGCCAGCAGCGTATGGGGAGGGAGGGCAGTGTGGACCTACAATGAGCAGTTCTTC. The rearrangement uses TRBV9 and TRBJ2-1; 7 bases match TRBD2. The CDR3 covers 19 residues. Germline loops: CDR1 SGDLS, CDR2 YYNGEE. With 1 base clipped from V and 2 bases from J, the junction kept 15 bases outside the gene matches.

This chain links TRBV23-1 with TRBJ2-4, with D perhaps matching TRBD1 (6 bases). TRBV23-1 is known as an ORF, though its function is uncertain. Trimming shortened V by 4 bases and J by 3 bases, and 19 bases separated the two germline ends. There are 17 residues in the CDR3. CDR3 nucleotide sequence: TGCGCCAGCAGTCGCTCAATTCAGGGGAAAAGCAAAAACATTCAGTACTTC. Translating it yields CASSRSIQGKSKNIQYF.

The chain combines TRBV15 with TRBJ1-4; 7 bases align to TRBD1. Per germline, CDR1 LNHNV and CDR2 YYDKDF (reference sequence). The CDR3 has 16 amino acids. V gave up 3 bases and J gave up 6 bases; unmatched junction bases: 10. CDR3 bases: TGTGCCACCAGCAGGAAACGACAGGGCTGGGATGAAAAACTGTTTTTT. Protein product: CATSRKRQGWDEKLFF.

In its sample, this clonotype was seen a few times. The rearrangement links TRBV5-4 to TRBJ2-7; tentatively, D is TRBD2 (6 bases). The germline V gene encodes CDR1 SGHNT and CDR2 YYREEE (reference sequence). The CDR3 length is 13 residues. Trimming stripped 3 bases from V and 7 bases from J, with 14 bases between. DNA for the CDR3: TGTGCCAGCAGCTGGTCGGGAGTGGGGGAGCAGTACTTC. The encoded protein is CASSWSGVGEQYF. The full variable domain, its missing parts supplied by reference TRBV5-4 and TRBJ2-7, is ETGVTQSPTHLIKTRGQQVTLRCSSQSGHNTVSWYQQALGQGPQFIFQYYREEENGRGNFPPRFSGLQFPNYSSELNVNALELDDSALYLCASSWSGVGEQYFGPGTRLTVT.

The V and J genes are TRBV3-1 and TRBJ1-1; weak D call: TRBD1 (5 bases). In germline, CDR1 is LGHDT, CDR2 YNNKEL (reference sequence). This CDR3 is 15 amino acids long. V was clipped by 1 base and J by 6 bases, with 15 bases between them. CDR3 sequence (DNA): TGTGCCAGCAGCCAAGGACGGGTTGGGGGTTCTGAAGCTTTCTTT. This translates into CASSQGRVGGSEAFF.

J is TRBJ2-1 and V is TRBV2, with D tentatively TRBD2 (5 bases). V shed 10 bases and J shed 6 bases, with 13 bases lying between them. Germline CDR1 is SNHLY and CDR2 is FYNNEI. The CDR3 sequence is 12 residues long. The CDR3 DNA reads TGTGCCACGGTGACTATTCCCAATGAGCAGTTCTTC. It is translated as CATVTIPNEQFF.

The genes are TRBV11-2 and TRBJ2-7; D remains unclear. The CDR3 extends over 17 amino acids. The ends were cut back, 0 bases at V and 0 bases at J, with 15 bases in the middle. Germline CDR1 and CDR2: SGHAT and FQNNGV. The CDR3 here is CASSLDTDTPSSYEQYF. The DNA for the CDR3 is TGTGCCAGCAGCTTAGATACAGACACTCCTAGCTCCTACGAGCAGTACTTC.

CDR3 protein: CASSQDNGAYNEQFF. The CDR3 DNA follows: TGCGCCAGCAGCCAAGATAACGGAGCTTACAATGAGCAGTTCTTC. The chain combines TRBV4-3 with TRBJ2-1, with D unresolved. Per germline, CDR1 LGHNA and CDR2 YSLEER. The CDR3 consists of 15 residues. Between the trimmed V and J ends, which lost 0 bases and 4 bases, there was a span of 10 bases.

This rearrangement joins TRBV4-3 to TRBJ2-7; possible D gene TRBD1, 6 bases. The CDR3 consists of 18 residues. The germline gives CDR1 LGHNA, CDR2 YSLEER. The V gene lost 1 base and the J gene lost 2 bases, with 21 bases spanning the gap. CDR3 sequence: CASSQGLPGQLGTYEQYF. CDR3 in DNA: TGCGCCAGCAGCCAAGGCTTGCCGGGACAACTAGGCACCTACGAGCAGTACTTC.

This clonotype was seen a single time. The chain combines TRBV6-5 with TRBJ1-1, with D hard to call. V lost 5 bases, J lost 8 bases, and 15 bases lay in between. The length of the CDR3 is 13 residues. The germline V gene has CDR1 MNHEY and CDR2 SVGAGI. The CDR3 here is CASSPDRVEEAFF. The CDR3 DNA reads TGTGCCAGCAGTCCCGACCGGGTCGAAGAAGCTTTCTTT.

The DNA of the CDR3 is TGTGCCAGCAGCTGCAGCGCCTACGAGCAGTACTTC. Residues: CASSCSAYEQYF. J is TRBJ2-7 and V is TRBV21-1. TRBV21-1 is tagged as a pseudogene. CDR3 length: 12 residues.

The rearrangement joins TRBV29-1 to TRBJ2-1, with 7 bases aligning to TRBD2. CDR3 length: 15 amino acids. The V and J ends lost 2 bases and 12 bases, in that order; junction bases with no gene match: 16. Per germline, CDR1 SQVTM and CDR2 ANQGSEA. As DNA, the CDR3 is TGCAGCGTTGAACCCCGGGCTAGCGGAGCCGAGGGGCAGTTCTTC. Amino acids: CSVEPRASGAEGQFF.

The chain employs TRBV4-3 and TRBJ2-7; no definite D call. This CDR3 has 13 amino acids. V lost 1 base and J 3 bases, leaving 7 bases between the germline ends. Germline V gives CDR1 LGHNA, CDR2 YSLEER. This CDR3 is CASSQATNYEQYF. The CDR3, as DNA: TGCGCCAGCAGCCAAGCCACAAACTACGAGCAGTACTTC.

The rearrangement joins TRBV6-6 to TRBJ1-2; no reliable D call. Between the trimmed V and J ends, which lost 3 bases and 4 bases, there was a span of 12 bases. The CDR3 extends over 14 amino acids. CDR1 and CDR2 from the germline V gene are MNHNY and SVGAGI (reference sequence). The CDR3 here is CASSYEGAGYGYTF. The CDR3 coding sequence is TGTGCCAGCAGTTATGAGGGAGCAGGCTATGGCTACACCTTC.